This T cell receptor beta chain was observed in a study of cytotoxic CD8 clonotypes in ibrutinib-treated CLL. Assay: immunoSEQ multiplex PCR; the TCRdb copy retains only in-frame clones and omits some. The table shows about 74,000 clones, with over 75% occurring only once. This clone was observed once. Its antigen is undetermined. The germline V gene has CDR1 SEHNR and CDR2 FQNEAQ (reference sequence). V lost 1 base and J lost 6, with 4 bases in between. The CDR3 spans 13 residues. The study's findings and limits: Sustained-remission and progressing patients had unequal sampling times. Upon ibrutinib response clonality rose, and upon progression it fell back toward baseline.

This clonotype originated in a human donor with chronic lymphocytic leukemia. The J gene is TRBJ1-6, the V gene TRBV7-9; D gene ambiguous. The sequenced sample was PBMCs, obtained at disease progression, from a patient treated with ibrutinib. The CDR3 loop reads CASSLGTNSPLHF. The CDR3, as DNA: TGTGCCAGCAGCTTAGGGACTAATTCACCCCTCCACTTT.